This is a list of T cell receptor beta chains from one sample in a study of CD8+ T cells in alopecia areata. TCRdb keeps only in-frame clones here, not all; method: immunoSEQ multiplex PCR. The sample lists around 200,000 clones; 64% were seen once. The sample in question was CD4+ T cells sorted from blood, obtained at week 4, from a patient treated with tofacitinib. These receptors all come from a human donor with alopecia areata. The CDR3 runs from the conserved cysteine through the conserved F or W. D genes are given only for firm matches. The size of a clone is reported for some rows only, either as once, few or many, or as a class for expanded clones.

clone_size,j_call,v_call,d_call,cdr3_nt,cdr3_aa
few,TRBJ2-4,TRBV29-1,TRBD1,TGCAGCGCCCTAGGACAGGGCATTCAGTACTTC,CSALGQGIQYF
few,TRBJ1-2,TRBV25-1,TRBD1,TGTGCCAGCAGTGAATTAGGAGGGGGCGGTGGCTACACCTTC,CASSELGGGGGYTF
.,TRBJ1-1,TRBV7-9,.,TGTGCCAGCAGCCGCCCTCGGGCTATGGTGGGCACTGAAGCTTTCTTT,CASSRPRAMVGTEAFF
.,TRBJ2-3,TRBV30,TRBD2,TGTGCCTGGAAAACTAGCGGGGGTACGCAGTATTTT,CAWKTSGGTQYF
.,TRBJ2-5,TRBV20-1,.,TGCAGTGCGGGGGGAGTAGAGACCCAGTACTTC,CSAGGVETQYF
.,TRBJ1-2,TRBV9,.,TGTGCCAGCAGCGTAGCCACGGATTTACATGGCTACACCTTC,CASSVATDLHGYTF
few,TRBJ2-1,TRBV29-1,.,TGCAGCGTTGCGGGCAGGGCCTACAATGAGCAGTTCTTC,CSVAGRAYNEQFF
.,TRBJ1-2,TRBV2,.,TGTGCCAGCAGTGAACCCCCCAGTGGCTACACCTTC,CASSEPPSGYTF
.,TRBJ1-1,TRBV30,.,TGTGCCTGGAGTGCGTACACTGAAGCTTTCTTT,CAWSAYTEAFF
.,TRBJ1-6,TRBV6-5,TRBD1,TGTGCCAGCAGTTTCTGGACAGGGGGTAATTCACCCCTCCACTTT,CASSFWTGGNSPLHF
.,TRBJ2-6,TRBV2,TRBD1,TGTGCCAGCAAGACGGGGACAGACTCTGGGGCCAACGTCCTGACTTTC,CASKTGTDSGANVLTF